The rows below give T cell receptor beta chains drawn from one sample of a study of T-cell reconstitution after alpha-beta-depleted transplantation in children. TCRdb re-derived calls from the PCR reads in MiXCR, one entry per CDR3 protein. The table records a few hundred thousand distinct CDR3 sequences, around two fifths of them present only once. The sequenced sample was PBMCs, obtained before TCRalphabeta/CD19-depleted stem cell transplant. The receptors here all came from a girl aged 2 to 10 with aplastic anemia, due to receive a stem cell transplant. Both conserved end residues are part of each CDR3. A D gene is named only where the DNA matches it firmly. Clone size is stated in some rows and not others, as once, few, many or a class when expanded.

D gene	J gene	clone size	V gene	CDR3 protein	CDR3 DNA
-	TRBJ2-2	-	TRBV19	CASTHNDRPGELFF	TGTGCCAGTACCCATAACGACAGGCCCGGGGAGCTGTTTTTT
TRBD1	TRBJ2-7	many	TRBV7-8	CASSRDRAYEQYF	TGTGCCAGCAGCCGGGACAGGGCCTACGAGCAGTACTTC
-	TRBJ1-1	once	TRBV4-3	CASSQDFRGNTEAFF	TGCGCCAGCAGCCAAGACTTCAGGGGGAACACTGAAGCTTTCTTT
TRBD2	TRBJ2-3	-	TRBV7-8	CASSLAVAGGQHTQYF	TGTGCCAGCAGCTTAGCGGTGGCGGGGGGGCAACATACGCAGTATTTT
TRBD1	TRBJ1-1	-	TRBV29-1	CSVGTGGLNTEAFF	TGCAGCGTTGGGACAGGGGGGTTGAACACTGAAGCTTTCTTT
TRBD2	TRBJ2-3	-	TRBV7-3	CASSLAGGHPFWDTQYF	TGTGCCAGCAGCTTAGCGGGGGGTCACCCTTTTTGGGATACGCAGTATTTT
TRBD1	TRBJ2-2	once	TRBV2	CASSHPCRQGNTGELFF	TGTGCCAGCAGTCACCCGTGTCGACAGGGAAACACCGGGGAGCTGTTTTTT
TRBD2	TRBJ2-7	few	TRBV13	CASSQNVGGVADYEQYF	TGTGCCAGCAGCCAAAACGTGGGGGGGGTTGCGGACTACGAGCAGTACTTC
-	TRBJ2-3	-	TRBV15	CATTQGGSTDTQYF	TGTGCCACGACACAGGGGGGGAGCACAGATACGCAGTATTTT
-	TRBJ1-1	-	TRBV20-1	CSAVDVGKKEAFF	TGCAGTGCGGTAGATGTGGGGAAGAAGGAAGCTTTCTTT
TRBD2	TRBJ2-3	-	TRBV29-1	CSVLSGVSTDTQYF	TGCAGCGTTCTTAGCGGGGTTAGCACAGATACGCAGTATTTT
-	TRBJ2-7	-	TRBV10-1	CASSESLTYEQYF	TGCGCCAGCAGTGAGTCTCTCACCTACGAGCAGTACTTC
TRBD1	TRBJ2-7	few	TRBV2	CASSGGQGVEEQYF	TGTGCCAGCAGTGGTGGACAGGGGGTGGAGGAGCAGTACTTC
-	TRBJ1-3	-	TRBV30	CAWKTGNTIYF	TGTGCCTGGAAAACTGGAAACACCATATATTTT
TRBD2	TRBJ2-1	-	TRBV3-1	CASSRGGLAGLYNEQFF	TGTGCCAGCAGCCGAGGCGGGCTAGCGGGACTTTACAATGAGCAGTTCTTC
-	TRBJ2-7	-	TRBV20-1	CSAPRRGLLYEQYF	TGCAGTGCCCCCCGCAGGGGCTTGCTCTACGAGCAGTACTTC
-	TRBJ2-5	-	TRBV7-6	CASSLRVISRETQYF	TGTGCCAGCAGCTTGCGGGTGATCTCTCGGGAGACCCAGTACTTC
-	TRBJ1-3	-	TRBV5-1	CASSGYRDSSSGNTIYF	TGCGCCAGCAGCGGCTACCGGGACTCCAGCTCTGGAAACACCATATATTTT
TRBD1	TRBJ1-5	-	TRBV20-1	CSAPGQGGGYSNQPQHF	TGCAGTGCTCCAGGACAGGGAGGAGGGTATAGCAATCAGCCCCAGCATTTT
TRBD2	TRBJ2-1	-	TRBV19	CASSLRLAPNEQFF	TGTGCCAGTAGTCTCCGACTAGCTCCCAATGAGCAGTTCTTC
TRBD1	TRBJ2-5	-	TRBV29-1	CSVGQGRETQYF	TGCAGCGTGGGACAGGGGCGGGAGACCCAGTACTTC
-	TRBJ2-2	-	TRBV7-9	CASSFRRGGSNGELFF	TGTGCCAGCAGCTTCAGACGCGGAGGGTCTAACGGGGAGCTGTTTTTT
TRBD2	TRBJ2-1	-	TRBV5-1	CASSLVTSGLSYNEQFF	TGCGCCAGCAGCTTGGTGACTAGCGGGCTCTCCTACAATGAGCAGTTCTTC
-	TRBJ2-7	-	TRBV6-6	CASSFDLYEQYF	TGTGCCAGCAGTTTTGATTTATACGAGCAGTACTTC
TRBD2	TRBJ2-5	-	TRBV7-6	CASNPGGGGTQYF	TGTGCCAGCAACCCGGGCGGCGGGGGGACCCAGTACTTC
-	TRBJ1-1	-	TRBV15	CATSRDPSGNTEAFF	TGTGCCACCAGCAGAGATCCATCAGGGAACACTGAAGCTTTCTTT
TRBD2	TRBJ2-3	many	TRBV5-5	CASSPRRLAVTSTDTQYF	TGTGCCAGCAGCCCACGACGACTAGCGGTAACTAGCACAGATACGCAGTATTTT
-	TRBJ1-1	-	TRBV10-3	CAISDLHREGNTEAFF	TGTGCCATCAGTGACCTACACAGGGAGGGGAACACTGAAGCTTTCTTT
TRBD2	TRBJ2-1	many	TRBV4-2	CASSQGKREGRYNEQFF	TGTGCCAGCAGCCAAGGGAAGCGGGAGGGCCGCTACAATGAGCAGTTCTTC
-	TRBJ2-1	-	TRBV7-3	CASSSGVVDNEQFF	TGTGCCAGCAGCTCGGGGGTTGTTGACAATGAGCAGTTCTTC
-	TRBJ2-7	few	TRBV27	CASSTIAEIYEQYF	TGTGCCAGCAGCACTATAGCGGAGATCTACGAGCAGTACTTC
TRBD2	TRBJ2-1	-	TRBV5-1	CASAQGGRAANEQFF	TGCGCCAGCGCCCAAGGCGGGAGGGCCGCCAATGAGCAGTTCTTC
-	TRBJ2-1	many	TRBV7-9	CASSVSDSSYNEQFF	TGTGCCAGCAGCGTTTCGGATAGCTCCTACAATGAGCAGTTCTTC
TRBD1	TRBJ2-6	few	TRBV29-1	CSVEDGTGLDGANVLTF	TGCAGCGTTGAAGATGGGACAGGGCTAGATGGGGCCAACGTCCTGACTTTC
TRBD2	TRBJ2-1	-	TRBV6-5	CASSYPLGSGRDEQFF	TGTGCCAGCAGTTACCCTCTGGGTAGCGGGAGGGATGAGCAGTTCTTC
-	TRBJ1-5	-	TRBV10-3	CAISEPSRGVGNQPQHF	TGTGCCATCAGTGAGCCCAGCCGAGGGGTTGGCAATCAGCCCCAGCATTTT
TRBD1	TRBJ2-6	few	TRBV5-1	CASSAGQGQSSGANVLTF	TGCGCCAGCAGCGCCGGACAGGGCCAAAGCTCTGGGGCCAACGTCCTGACTTTC
-	TRBJ1-2	-	TRBV7-9	CASSQIGRGLSTF	TGTGCCAGCAGCCAAATCGGACGGGGACTAAGCACCTTC
TRBD1	TRBJ2-7	-	TRBV29-1	CSATTGDGYEQYF	TGCAGCGCCACCACAGGGGACGGGTACGAGCAGTACTTC
-	TRBJ2-7	few	TRBV5-6	CASSLSRGRQYF	TGTGCCAGCAGCTTGTCCCGGGGGAGACAGTACTTC
-	TRBJ1-1	-	TRBV7-6	CASSPYGPTEAFF	TGTGCCAGCAGTCCTTATGGGCCCACTGAAGCTTTCTTT
TRBD1	TRBJ2-7	-	TRBV2	CASSDRGTGYYEQYF	TGTGCCAGCAGTGATCGCGGGACAGGTTACTACGAGCAGTACTTC
TRBD2	TRBJ2-3	-	TRBV18	CASSPVGAGVTDTQYF	TGTGCCAGCTCACCGGTGGGAGCGGGAGTCACAGATACGCAGTATTTT
TRBD1	TRBJ2-2	many	TRBV14	CASSDQTGGYSGPGELFF	TGTGCCAGCAGCGATCAGACAGGGGGATATTCTGGGCCCGGGGAGCTGTTTTTT
TRBD1	TRBJ2-2	-	TRBV28	CASRGTGLAGELFF	TGTGCCAGCAGAGGGACAGGTCTTGCCGGGGAGCTGTTTTTT
TRBD1	TRBJ2-6	-	TRBV3-1	CASSPWDREDSGANVLTF	TGTGCCAGCAGCCCGTGGGACAGGGAAGATTCTGGGGCCAACGTCCTGACTTTC